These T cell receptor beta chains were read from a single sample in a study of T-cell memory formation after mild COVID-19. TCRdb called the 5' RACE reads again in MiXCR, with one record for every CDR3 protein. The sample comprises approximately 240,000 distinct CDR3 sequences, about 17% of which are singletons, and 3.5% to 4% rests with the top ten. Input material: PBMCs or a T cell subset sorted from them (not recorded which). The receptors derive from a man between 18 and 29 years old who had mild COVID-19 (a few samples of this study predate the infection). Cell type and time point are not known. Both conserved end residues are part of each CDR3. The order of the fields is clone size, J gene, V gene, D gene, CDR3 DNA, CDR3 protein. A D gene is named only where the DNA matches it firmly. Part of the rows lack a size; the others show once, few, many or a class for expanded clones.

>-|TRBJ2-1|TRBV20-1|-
TGCAGTGCTAGAGATTTTCGGCTTGCCGACGGTGAGCAGTTCTTC
CSARDFRLADGEQFF
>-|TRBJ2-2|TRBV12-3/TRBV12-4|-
TGTGCCAGCAGTTTAAAGAGCGCGAACACCGGGGAGCTGTTTTTT
CASSLKSANTGELFF
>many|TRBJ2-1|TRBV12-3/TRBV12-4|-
TGTGCCAGCAGCCTCGGGCGGGACAATGAGCAGTTCTTC
CASSLGRDNEQFF
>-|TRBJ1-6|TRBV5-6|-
TGTGCCAGCAGCGTGTCAGGTCGGAATTCACCCCTCCACTTT
CASSVSGRNSPLHF
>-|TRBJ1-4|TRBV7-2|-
TGTGCCAGCAGCACCCGGACTTCAAATGAAAAACTGTTTTTT
CASSTRTSNEKLFF
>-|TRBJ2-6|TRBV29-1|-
TGCAGCGTTGGAGGGGCTGGGGCCAACGTCCTGACTTTC
CSVGGAGANVLTF
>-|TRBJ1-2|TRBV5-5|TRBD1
TGTGCCAGCAGCTTTGAGACAGGGAACCTCTATGGCTACACCTTC
CASSFETGNLYGYTF
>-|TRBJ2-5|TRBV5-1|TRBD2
TGCGCCAGCAGCTTGGTCCCTAGCGGGGGCCAAGAGACCCAGTACTTC
CASSLVPSGGQETQYF
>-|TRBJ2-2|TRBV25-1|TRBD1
TGTGCCAGCACAGGGGGCGCGAACACCGGGGAGCTGTTTTTT
CASTGGANTGELFF
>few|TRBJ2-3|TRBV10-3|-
TGTGCCATCAGTGAGCCAGTAATTAACACAGATACGCAGTATTTT
CAISEPVINTDTQYF
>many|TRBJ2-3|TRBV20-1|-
TGCAGTGCCCGTTGGGGGGGCAGCACAGATACGCAGTATTTT
CSARWGGSTDTQYF
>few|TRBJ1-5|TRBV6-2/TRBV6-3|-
TGTGCCACCTTACCTCGACTGGTCAATCAGCCCCAGCATTTT
CATLPRLVNQPQHF
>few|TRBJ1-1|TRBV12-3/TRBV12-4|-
TGTGCCAGCAGTACGGGGATTGAAGCTTTCTTT
CASSTGIEAFF
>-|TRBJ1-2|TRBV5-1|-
TGCGCCAGCAGCCCTGGTGCGGAGTCATATTATGGCTACACCTTC
CASSPGAESYYGYTF
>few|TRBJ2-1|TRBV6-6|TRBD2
TGTGCCAGCAGTTACGCGGGGGGCTCGTATGAGCAGTTCTTC
CASSYAGGSYEQFF
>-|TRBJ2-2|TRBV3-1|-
TGTGCCAGCAGCCAAGAACGGGGGTCCGGGGAGCTGTTTTTT
CASSQERGSGELFF
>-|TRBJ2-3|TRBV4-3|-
TGCGCCAGCAGCCAAGATCGGGCCACAGATACGCAGTATTTT
CASSQDRATDTQYF
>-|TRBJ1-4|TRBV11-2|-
TGTGCCAGCAGCTTAGGGCAGGGTAATGAAAAACTGTTTTTT
CASSLGQGNEKLFF
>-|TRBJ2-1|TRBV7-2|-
TGTGCCAGCAGCTTAACCCTCCCGCCCACAGGGTACAGCAATGAGCAGTTCTTC
CASSLTLPPTGYSNEQFF
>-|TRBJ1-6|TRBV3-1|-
TGTGCCAGCAGCCCCGGCAAGGGTTCACCCCTCCACTTT
CASSPGKGSPLHF
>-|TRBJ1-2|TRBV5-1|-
TGCGCCAGCGCCCCTTGGGGCGATGGCTACACCTTC
CASAPWGDGYTF
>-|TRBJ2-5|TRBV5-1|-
TGCGCCAGCAGTCGTGAGGGGTGGGAGACCCAGTACTTC
CASSREGWETQYF
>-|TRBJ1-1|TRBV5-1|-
TGCGCCAGCAGCTCCCAAGGACGGCTGAACACTGAAGCTTTCTTT
CASSSQGRLNTEAFF
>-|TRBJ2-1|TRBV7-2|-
TGTGCCAGCAGCCTTAGCTCCAGCTCCTACAATGAGCAGTTCTTC
CASSLSSSSYNEQFF
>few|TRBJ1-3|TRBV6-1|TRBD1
TGTGCCAGCAGTCTCGTGGACAGGTCTTCTGGAAACACCATATATTTT
CASSLVDRSSGNTIYF
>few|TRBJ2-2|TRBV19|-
TGTGCCAGTAGTATAGCCCCCTACCGTCCGGACACCGGGGAGCTGTTTTTT
CASSIAPYRPDTGELFF
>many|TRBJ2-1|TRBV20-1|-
TGCAGTGCTAGGGACCGCAGGTTGCGGGACTCCTACAATGAGCAGTTCTTC
CSARDRRLRDSYNEQFF
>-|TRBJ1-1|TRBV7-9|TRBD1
TGTGCCAGCAGCTCATCCGGGACAGACACTGAAGCTTTCTTT
CASSSSGTDTEAFF
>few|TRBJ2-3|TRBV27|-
TGTGCCAGCAGCACCAGGGGGGCGGGGGATACGCAGTATTTT
CASSTRGAGDTQYF
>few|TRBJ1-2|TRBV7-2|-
TGTGCCAGCAGCTTAGATGATGGCTATGGCTACACCTTC
CASSLDDGYGYTF
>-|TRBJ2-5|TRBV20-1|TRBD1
TGCAGTGCTAGAGACAGGGGGTTTGGAGAGACCCAGTACTTC
CSARDRGFGETQYF
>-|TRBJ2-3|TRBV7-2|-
TGTGCCAGCAGCTTAGTCCCCCCCCCGGGGACAGATACGCAGTATTTT
CASSLVPPPGTDTQYF
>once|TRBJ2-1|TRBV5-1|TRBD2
TGCGCCAGCAGCACCTGGGCGACGGCTAGCGGGCCGAATGAGCAGTTCTTC
CASSTWATASGPNEQFF
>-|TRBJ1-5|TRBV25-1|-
TGTGCCAGCAGGCAGGGACATCAGCCCCAGCATTTT
CASRQGHQPQHF
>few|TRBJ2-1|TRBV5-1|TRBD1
TGCGCCAGCAGCGGGACAGGGTCCCGCTACAATGAGCAGTTCTTC
CASSGTGSRYNEQFF
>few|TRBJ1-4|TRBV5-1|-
TGCGCCAGCAGCTTGGACCGGGGCGATAATGAAAAACTGTTTTTT
CASSLDRGDNEKLFF
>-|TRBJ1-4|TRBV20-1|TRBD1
TGCAGTGCCGCGACGACAGGGGGGAATGAAAAACTGTTTTTT
CSAATTGGNEKLFF
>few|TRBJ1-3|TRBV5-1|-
TGCGCCAGCAGCTTGGACCCGGGAGGCCCCGGAAACACCATATATTTT
CASSLDPGGPGNTIYF
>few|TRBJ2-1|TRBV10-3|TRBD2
TGTGCCATCAGGGAGACTAGCGGGGCTTACAATGAGCAGTTCTTC
CAIRETSGAYNEQFF
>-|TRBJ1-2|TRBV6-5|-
TGTGCCAGCAGTTTAGGACTGTTGGGGTATGGCTACACCTTC
CASSLGLLGYGYTF
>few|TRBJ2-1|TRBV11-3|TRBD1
TGTGCCAGCAGCTTACAGGGGGAAAACAATGAGCAGTTCTTC
CASSLQGENNEQFF
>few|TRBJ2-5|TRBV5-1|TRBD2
TGCGCCAGCAGCTTGGGGGACTACACTCAAGAGACCCAGTACTTC
CASSLGDYTQETQYF
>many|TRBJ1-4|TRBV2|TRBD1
TGTGCCAGCGGCGCTGACAGGGTACGGGAAAAACTGTTTTTT
CASGADRVREKLFF
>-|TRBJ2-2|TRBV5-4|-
TGTGCCAGCAGCTTGAGAGCAGAGGGGCCCGGGGAGCTGTTTTTT
CASSLRAEGPGELFF
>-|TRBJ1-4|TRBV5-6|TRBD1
TGTGCCAGCAGCTCAACAGGGACAGGCCGGATCGCAACTAATGAAAAACTGTTTTTT
CASSSTGTGRIATNEKLFF
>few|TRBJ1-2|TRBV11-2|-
TGTGCCAGCAGCCGGGACAAGTCTAACTATGGCTACACCTTC
CASSRDKSNYGYTF
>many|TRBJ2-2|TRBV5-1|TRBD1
TGCGCCAGCAGCTCCGGACAGGGCGGGTTCGCCGGGGAGCTGTTTTTT
CASSSGQGGFAGELFF